A single sample gave rise to the 24 T cell receptor beta chains below, sequenced in a study of blood T cell repertoires in COVID-19 (dated by TCRdb to about 2020). The library was prepared using the immunoSEQ multiplex PCR assay. Not all clones reach the TCRdb copy of this immuneACCESS table, which keeps in-frame sequences only. Checked studies attribute under half of the gap to unresolved V genes and leave the rest unexplained. The sample yields 35,000 to 55,000 clones; roughly 88% were counted once. In total, the top ten clones hold about 7.7% of the sample. Sequences were obtained from peripheral blood. These receptors all stem from a man between 60 and 75 years old with active COVID-19.

V is TRBV4-2 and J is TRBJ2-3; 12 nucleotides align to TRBD2. Looked up from germline, CDR1 is LGHNA and CDR2 is YNFKEQ. V lost 5 bases, J lost 2 bases, and 2 bases stayed unmatched. The CDR3 is 15 residues long. The CDR3 DNA reads as TGTGCCAGCAGCAGGACTAGCGGGGTCACAGATACGCAGTATTTT. It is translated as CASSRTSGVTDTQYF.

This chain links TRBV4-3 with TRBJ1-1; TRBD1 might be the D (6 bases). V shed 0 bases and J shed 1 base, with 21 bases lying between them. CDR3 length: 19 amino acids. CDR1 and CDR2 (germline): LGHNA, YSLEER. This CDR3 is CASSQDISMLGASNTEAFF. DNA of the CDR3: TGCGCCAGCAGCCAAGATATTTCGATGCTGGGGGCTTCGAACACTGAAGCTTTCTTT.

The CDR3 is CASSFTGVTGELFF. The CDR3 DNA follows: TGTGCCAGCAGCTTCACAGGGGTCACCGGGGAGCTGTTTTTT. The rearrangement uses TRBV7-9 and TRBJ2-2, with 7 bases lining up with TRBD1. This CDR3 is 14 amino acids long. Trimming took 3 bases from V and 4 from J; bases not matched to a gene: 2. Germline loops: CDR1 SEHNR, CDR2 FQNEAQ (reference sequence).

This clone has a single count. The gene calls are TRBV19 and TRBJ2-4; D perhaps matches TRBD1 (6 bases). CDR1 is LNHDA, CDR2 SQIVND, per germline (reference sequence). V lost 5 bases and J lost 7, with 12 bases in between. The CDR3 extends over 13 amino acids. The CDR3 DNA follows: TGTGCCAGTAGTCAGGGGCCGGGGAACATTCAGTACTTC. This sequence encodes CASSQGPGNIQYF. Combining the CDR3 with reference TRBV19 and TRBJ2-4 gives the whole variable domain DGGITQSPKYLFRKEGQNVTLSCEQNLNHDAMYWYRQDPGQGLRLIYYSQIVNDFQKGDIAEGYSVSREKKESFPLTVTSAQKNPTAFYLCASSQGPGNIQYFGAGTRLSVL.

J is TRBJ2-5 and V is TRBV5-4; 13 bases are shared with TRBD2. This CDR3 contains 16 residues. CDR1 and CDR2 from the germline V gene are SGHNT and YYREEE (reference sequence). The trim removed 4 bases at V and 4 bases at J, leaving 7 bases unmatched. CDR3 protein: CASSAGLAGVGETQYF. The CDR3 DNA sequence: TGTGCCAGCAGCGCAGGACTAGCGGGAGTTGGAGAGACCCAGTACTTC.

The chain employs TRBV7-8 and TRBJ2-3, with 10 bases lining up with TRBD1. Germline V gene data show CDR1 as SGHVS and CDR2 as FQNEAQ. J gave up 2 bases and V 5 bases, and 10 bases lay outside the gene matches. The CDR3 is 17 amino acids. The CDR3 reads CASSPRPGQGITDTQYF. In DNA form, the CDR3 reads TGTGCCAGCAGCCCCAGGCCGGGACAGGGGATCACAGATACGCAGTATTTT.

The genes are TRBV30 and TRBJ2-7; 9 bases align to TRBD1. This CDR3 is built from 17 residues. V shed 0 bases, J shed 0 bases, and the junction held 9 bases outside the gene matches. The germline V gene encodes CDR1 GTSNPN and CDR2 SVGIG (reference sequence). The DNA for the CDR3 is TGTGCCTGGAGTGTCCCGGGACAGGGATCGGGCTCCTACGAGCAGTACTTC. Encoded protein: CAWSVPGQGSGSYEQYF.

The chain recombines TRBV18 with TRBJ2-3; TRBD1 is a possible D gene (5 bases). CDR3 size: 14 residues. Trimming stripped 6 bases from V and 4 bases from J, with 14 bases between. Germline loops: CDR1 KGHSH, CDR2 LQKENI. The DNA for the CDR3 is TGTGCCAGCTCGGTCCGACAGTTTGCAGATACGCAGTATTTT. Its translation: CASSVRQFADTQYF.

This chain joins TRBV9 and TRBJ2-2, with D tentatively TRBD2 (5 bases). Trimming cost V 0 bases and J 4 bases, with 10 bases left between them. CDR3 length equals 15 residues. Germline assignment: CDR1 SGDLS and CDR2 YYNGEE. CDR3 in DNA: TGTGCCAGCAGCGTAGATCCGGGGAGCACCGGGGAGCTGTTTTTT. Translation: CASSVDPGSTGELFF.

This clone was counted once. CDR3 nucleotides: TGTGCCAGCGGAGAGGGCACAGGGGGCTACACCTTC. It codes for CASGEGTGGYTF. The chain links TRBV7-3 to TRBJ1-2; tentative D call: TRBD1 (6 bases). Between the trimmed V and J ends, which lost 8 bases and 8 bases, there was a span of 15 bases. This CDR3 spans 12 amino acids. Germline CDR1 reads SGHTA; CDR2 reads FQGTGA. The complete variable domain, with remaining parts taken from reference TRBV7-3 and TRBJ1-2, reads GAGVSQTPSNKVTEKGKYVELRCDPISGHTALYWYRQSLGQGPEFLIYFQGTGAADDSGLPNDRFFAVRPEGSVSTLKIQRTERGDSAVYLCASGEGTGGYTFGSGTRLTVV.

This chain joins TRBV2 and TRBJ2-3, with D possibly TRBD1 on 5 matching bases. The V gene lost 5 bases and the J gene lost 0 bases, with 6 bases spanning the gap. CDR1 and CDR2 from the germline V gene are SNHLY and FYNNEI. The CDR3 consists of 13 residues. The CDR3 protein is CASSWTSTDTQYF. In DNA, the CDR3 is TGTGCCAGCAGTTGGACAAGCACAGATACGCAGTATTTT.

This chain joins TRBV3-1 (or the pseudogene TRBV3-2) and TRBJ2-7; 8 positions agree with TRBD1. This CDR3 contains 14 residues. CDR1 is LGHDT and CDR2 is YNNKEL in the germline V gene (reference sequence). Trimming removed 1 base from V and 1 base from J; junction bases left unmatched: 0. The CDR3 spells CASSQGTGSYEQYF. DNA for the CDR3: TGTGCCAGCAGCCAAGGGACAGGGTCCTACGAGCAGTACTTC.

This rearrangement joins TRBV9 to TRBJ2-3; a weak D match, TRBD2 (6 bases). Trimming removed 0 bases at V and 2 bases at J, with 16 bases between. Looked up from germline, CDR1 is SGDLS and CDR2 is YYNGEE. This CDR3 has 17 residues. The CDR3 DNA follows: TGTGCCAGCAGCGTAGAATGGACGGGACTCCCCACAGATACGCAGTATTTT. This translates into CASSVEWTGLPTDTQYF.

V usage is TRBV28 and J usage is TRBJ1-2, with D possibly matching TRBD1 (5 bases). This CDR3 has 13 amino acids. V lost 7 bases to trimming and J lost 3 bases, with 12 bases between them. The germline V gene has CDR1 MDHEN and CDR2 SYDVKM. The CDR3 DNA is TGTGCCAGCACCTCCGACAGCTACTATGGCTACACCTTC. Translating it yields CASTSDSYYGYTF.

This chain joins TRBV5-4 and TRBJ2-3, with 7 bases fitting TRBD1. CDR3 length: 15 amino acids. Germline loops: CDR1 SGHNT, CDR2 YYREEE (reference sequence). The V gene end was trimmed by 0 bases and the J gene end by 1 base; junction bases not matched to a gene: 2. CDR3 DNA sequence: TGTGCCAGCAGCTTGGGACAGGGCGGCACAGATACGCAGTATTTT. This gives the protein CASSLGQGGTDTQYF. Based on the CDR3 plus reference TRBV5-4 and TRBJ2-3, the full variable domain is ETGVTQSPTHLIKTRGQQVTLRCSSQSGHNTVSWYQQALGQGPQFIFQYYREEENGRGNFPPRFSGLQFPNYSSELNVNALELDDSALYLCASSLGQGGTDTQYFGPGTRLTVL.

This clone has only one observation. The chain joins TRBV7-8 to TRBJ1-1; 8 nucleotides line up with TRBD1. This CDR3 spans 14 amino acids. Trimming cost V 4 bases and J 5 bases; bases outside gene matches: 6. CDR1 SGHVS and CDR2 FQNEAQ come from the germline V gene. For the CDR3, the DNA is TGTGCCAGCAGCTCGAACAGGGGGATAACTGAAGCTTTCTTT. Its protein product is CASSSNRGITEAFF.

The chain recombines TRBV5-4 with TRBJ2-2, with D perhaps matching TRBD2 (7 bases). The CDR3 has 15 residues. The germline V gene encodes CDR1 SGHNT and CDR2 YYREEE (reference sequence). Trimming pared 7 bases from V and 0 bases from J, leaving 13 bases between. The CDR3 region has the DNA TGTGCCAGCGGGGGGGCGGGATCGAACACCGGGGAGCTGTTTTTT. Translating gives CASGGAGSNTGELFF. Full variable domain (outside the CDR3, taken from reference TRBV5-4 and TRBJ2-2): ETGVTQSPTHLIKTRGQQVTLRCSSQSGHNTVSWYQQALGQGPQFIFQYYREEENGRGNFPPRFSGLQFPNYSSELNVNALELDDSALYLCASGGAGSNTGELFFGEGSRLTVL.

The V and J genes are TRBV5-1 and TRBJ1-4, with TRBD1 identical over 10 bases. V was pared by 0 bases and J by 7 bases, with 3 bases of the junction left unmatched. CDR3 length: 15 amino acids. CDR1 and CDR2 (germline): SGHRS, YFSETQ. As DNA, the CDR3 is TGCGCCAGCAGCTTGGCCGGGACAGGGGCTGAAAAACTGTTTTTT. Translating gives CASSLAGTGAEKLFF.

V and J are TRBV5-1 and TRBJ2-7; D perhaps matches TRBD2 (7 bases). The V end was cut by 1 base, the J end by 3 bases, with 14 bases between. In germline, CDR1 is SGHRS, CDR2 YFSETQ. There are 15 residues in the CDR3. The CDR3 region has the DNA TGCGCCAGCAGCTTGAAGGGGGGACTAATCTACGAGCAGTACTTC. It yields the protein CASSLKGGLIYEQYF.

This clone was counted once. The V and J genes are TRBV5-1 and TRBJ2-3; 7 bases fit TRBD1. Germline V gene lookup returns CDR1 SGHRS and CDR2 YFSETQ. The trim removed 4 bases at V and 2 bases at J, leaving 4 bases unmatched. The length of the CDR3 is 14 residues. The CDR3 sequence is CASSADRPTDTQYF. The CDR3 nucleotides read TGCGCCAGCAGCGCGGACAGGCCCACAGATACGCAGTATTTT. The whole variable domain, filled in from reference TRBV5-1 and TRBJ2-3, reads KAGVTQTPRYLIKTRGQQVTLSCSPISGHRSVSWYQQTPGQGLQFLFEYFSETQRNKGNFPGRFSGRQFSNSRSEMNVSTLELGDSALYLCASSADRPTDTQYFGPGTRLTVL.

The rearrangement links TRBV18 to TRBJ1-1; the D gene is possibly TRBD1 (6 bases). The germline CDR1 and CDR2 sequences are KGHSH and LQKENI. The CDR3 covers 13 residues. Trimming removed 5 bases at V and 1 base at J, with 8 bases between. The CDR3 reads CASSLTGNTEAFF. Here the CDR3 DNA reads TGTGCCAGCTCATTGACAGGGAACACTGAAGCTTTCTTT.

This chain connects TRBV4-1 to TRBJ2-1, with TRBD2 matching over 13 bases. Per germline, CDR1 MGHRA and CDR2 YSYEKL. V trimming: 1 base; J trimming: 9 bases; junction bases outside the gene matches: 3. The length of the CDR3 is 15 residues. The CDR3 sequence is CASSQGTSGSAEQFF. The CDR3 nucleotides are TGCGCCAGCAGCCAAGGGACTAGCGGGAGTGCTGAGCAGTTCTTC.

The chain carries TRBV12-3 or TRBV12-4 and TRBJ2-7, with 9 nucleotides matching TRBD2. V lost 8 bases to trimming and J lost 7 bases; unmatched junction nucleotides: 9. The CDR3 is 13 residues long. This CDR3 is CASGAGGSWEQYF. The CDR3 region has the DNA TGTGCCAGCGGTGCGGGAGGGTCGTGGGAGCAGTACTTC.

About this clone: The junction does not match germline at one end; this may be a read error. The chain links TRBV6-5 to TRBJ2-7; 7 bases match TRBD1. The CDR3 totals 11 residues. Per germline, CDR1 MNHEY and CDR2 SVGAGI. CDR3 protein: CASSDSGTVHF. CDR3 bases: TGTGCCAGCAGCGACTCCGGGACAGTCCACTTC.